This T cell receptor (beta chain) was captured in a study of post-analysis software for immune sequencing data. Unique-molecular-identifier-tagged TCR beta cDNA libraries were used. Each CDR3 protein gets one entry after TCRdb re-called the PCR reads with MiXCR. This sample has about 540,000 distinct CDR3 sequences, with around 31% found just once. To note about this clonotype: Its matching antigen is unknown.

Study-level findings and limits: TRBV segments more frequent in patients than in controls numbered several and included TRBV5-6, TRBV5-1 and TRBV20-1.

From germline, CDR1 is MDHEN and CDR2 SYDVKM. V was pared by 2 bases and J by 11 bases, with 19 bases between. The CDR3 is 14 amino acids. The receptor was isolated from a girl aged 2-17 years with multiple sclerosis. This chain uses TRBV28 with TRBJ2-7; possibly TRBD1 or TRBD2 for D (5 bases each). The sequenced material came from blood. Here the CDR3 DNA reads TGTGCCAGCAGTTTAGTGTTTATGGGGACCTTGGAGTACTTC. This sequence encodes CASSLVFMGTLEYF.